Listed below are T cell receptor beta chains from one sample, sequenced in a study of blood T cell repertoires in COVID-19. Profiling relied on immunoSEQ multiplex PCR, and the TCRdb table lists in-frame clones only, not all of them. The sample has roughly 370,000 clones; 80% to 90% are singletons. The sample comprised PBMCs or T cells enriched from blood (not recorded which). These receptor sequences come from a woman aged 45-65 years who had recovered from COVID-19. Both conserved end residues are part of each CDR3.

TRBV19	CASSIGASGELINEQFF
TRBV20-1	CSASKEVRDTEAFF
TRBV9	CASSARSGRDTGELFF
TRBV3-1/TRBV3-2	CASSLGQLGSYEQYF
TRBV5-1	CASSLTGFTMTLTGANEKLFF
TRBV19	CASSIRGETQYF
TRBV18	CASSPLGLGTDTQYF
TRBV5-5	CASSLGRPSGGTEAFF
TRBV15	CATSRDGVDREILNSPLHF
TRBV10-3	CAISPGTSGGVEQYF
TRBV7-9	CASSFQAEQLAKNIQYF
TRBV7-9	CASSPPGTPGNTIYF
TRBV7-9	CASSIGQANEKLFF
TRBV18	CASSPPGTLYEQYF
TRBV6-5	CASSQGYGYTF
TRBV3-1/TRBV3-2	CASSDRVRVTEAFF
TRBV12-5	CASGLVQGGTYEQYF
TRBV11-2	CASSLPSRVSTF
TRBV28	CASSLSQSGQGEGYTF
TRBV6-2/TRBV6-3	CASSYPDRGSPLHF
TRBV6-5	CASSLDRGSAEAFF
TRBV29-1	CSGWHTEAFF
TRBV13	CASSLGQGDYGYTF
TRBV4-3	CASSQDSFSRTGNTGELFF
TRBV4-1	CASSLHTSGGYNEQFF
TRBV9	CASSPRQGASSSGNTIYF
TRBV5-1	CASSPGGTNTGELFF
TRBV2	CASSYRFDTEAFF
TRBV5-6	CASSSTRDRTNYGYTF
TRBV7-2	CASSLGRGEQYF
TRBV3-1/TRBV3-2	CASSLGLNGYTF
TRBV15	CATSGFRNQPQHF
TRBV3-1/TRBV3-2	CASSRGQNSYEQYF
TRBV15	CATSRGGPQETQYF
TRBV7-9	CASSPNRGLNTEAFF
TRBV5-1	CASSSTPATNEKLFF
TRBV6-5	CASRRTGVGNEQYF
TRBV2	CASRELVGGFNEQFF
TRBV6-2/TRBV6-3	CASSHVMAQPQHF
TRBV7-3	CASSLDGVSPLHF
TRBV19	CASSPGTGYSPLHF
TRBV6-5	CASMGTAYGYTF
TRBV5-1	CASSLGGEWGEKLFF
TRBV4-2	CASSQSGTDYEQYF
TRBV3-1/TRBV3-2	CASSQDGGYGGYTF
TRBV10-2	CASSESGARGISPLHF
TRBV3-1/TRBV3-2	CASSQGQGARGYTF
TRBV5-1	CASSLGGDTEAFF
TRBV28	CASTKKTGELFF
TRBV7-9	CASSTREGDYYGYTF
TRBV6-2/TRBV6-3	CASSLTLNTEAFF
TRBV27	CASSSHAGQRDYEQYF